This TCR beta chain is drawn from a study of blood T cell repertoires in COVID-19. CDR1 and CDR2 (germline): MNHEY, SMNVEV (reference sequence). This CDR3 spans 13 amino acids. V gave up 6 bases and J gave up 4 bases; unmatched junction bases: 3. Participants had their cohort set by participant-reported clinical history. TCRdb's copy holds only in-frame clones and misses some; the assay was immunoSEQ multiplex PCR. This table has about 160,000 clones, around 82% appearing once. The TCR comes from a man aged 60 to 75 who had recovered from COVID-19. The sample comprised PBMCs or T cells enriched from blood (not recorded which). V and J are TRBV27 and TRBJ1-5; 7 bases agree with TRBD1. CDR3 protein: CASRRQGNQPQHF. CDR3 sequence (DNA): TGTGCCAGCAGACGACAGGGTAATCAGCCCCAGCATTTT.